Shown below are 30 T cell receptor beta chains from a single sample sequenced in a study of blood T cell repertoires in COVID-19. The repertoire was sequenced with immunoSEQ multiplex PCR; TCRdb's copy has only in-frame clones and lacks some. The data show 150,000 to 200,000 clones, with 90% seen just once and 0.55% to 0.8% held by the top ten. Sequenced material: peripheral blood. These receptors all stem from a man in his fifties with acute or convalescent COVID-19.

V usage is TRBV28 and J usage is TRBJ1-2; the D gene is possibly TRBD1 (6 bases). Trimming shortened V by 3 bases and J by 5 bases, and 10 bases separated the two germline ends. The CDR3 consists of 13 residues. Germline V CDR1 and CDR2: MDHEN, SYDVKM. Here the CDR3 DNA reads TGTGCCAGCAGTTTGGCCCAGGGGTATGGCTACACCTTC. Translation: CASSLAQGYGYTF.

This chain uses TRBV5-6 with TRBJ2-3, with 7 bases lining up with TRBD1. V lost 4 bases to trimming and J lost 3 bases; unmatched junction nucleotides: 11. Germline V gene sequence: CDR1 SGHDT, CDR2 YYEEEE. The CDR3 runs to 16 residues. CDR3 DNA: TGTGCCAGCAGCAAAATCGACAGGGTGAGAACAGATACGCAGTATTTT. Translating it yields CASSKIDRVRTDTQYF. Filled out from reference TRBV5-6 and TRBJ2-3, the complete variable domain reads DAGVTQSPTHLIKTRGQQVTLRCSPKSGHDTVSWYQQALGQGPQFIFQYYEEEERQRGNFPDRFSGHQFPNYSSELNVNALLLGDSALYLCASSKIDRVRTDTQYFGPGTRLTVL.

This chain connects TRBV5-4 to TRBJ1-5; D is uncertain. V shed 6 bases and J shed 0 bases, with 16 bases lying between them. CDR1 is SGHNT, CDR2 YYREEE, per germline (reference sequence). The CDR3 sequence is 16 residues long. CDR3 amino acids: CASTPGSKYSNQPQHF. CDR3 coding DNA: TGTGCCAGCACCCCGGGGAGCAAATATAGCAATCAGCCCCAGCATTTT.

V usage is TRBV28 and J usage is TRBJ1-1; 7 bases are shared with TRBD1. Trimming removed 7 bases from V and 11 bases from J; junction bases left unmatched: 19. CDR1 is MDHEN, CDR2 SYDVKM, per germline. The CDR3 covers 15 residues. CDR3: CASNLGQAGPGGAFF. Here the CDR3 DNA reads TGTGCCAGCAACCTCGGACAGGCTGGTCCTGGTGGGGCTTTCTTT.

The chain uses TRBV7-3 and TRBJ2-6; D is unclear. CDR3 length equals 17 residues. The V gene lost 5 bases and the J gene lost 0 bases, with 14 bases spanning the gap. The germline V gene encodes CDR1 SGHTA and CDR2 FQGTGA. This CDR3 is CASSPVSIYSGANVLTF. CDR3 nucleotides: TGTGCCAGCAGCCCCGTCTCAATCTACTCTGGGGCCAACGTCCTGACTTTC.

The J gene is TRBJ2-7, the V gene TRBV6-1, with 7 nucleotides matching TRBD1. Germline CDR1 and CDR2: MNHNS and SASEGT. V shed 2 bases, J shed 6 bases, and the junction held 10 bases outside the gene matches. This CDR3 is built from 15 residues. The CDR3 here is CASSESTGPPSEQYF. The DNA for the CDR3 is TGTGCCAGCAGTGAATCGACAGGGCCTCCCTCCGAGCAGTACTTC.

This chain connects TRBV4-1 to TRBJ1-3; 8 bases are shared with TRBD1. The CDR3 is 16 residues long. Trimming cost V 2 bases and J 0 bases; bases outside gene matches: 3. The V gene's germline CDR1 is MGHRA and CDR2 YSYEKL. The CDR3 protein is CASSQPGQVSGNTIYF. Written as DNA, the CDR3 is TGCGCCAGCAGCCAACCGGGACAGGTCTCTGGAAACACCATATATTTT.

The rearrangement joins TRBV27 to TRBJ2-7; TRBD2 matches 8 bases. Germline V lookup: CDR1 MNHEY, CDR2 SMNVEV (reference sequence). J gave up 7 bases and V 3 bases, and 8 bases lay outside the gene matches. The CDR3 spans 14 residues. The CDR3 sequence: CASSFVTSASEQYF. CDR3 DNA sequence: TGTGCCAGCAGTTTCGTGACTAGCGCCTCTGAGCAGTACTTC.

This chain joins TRBV9 and TRBJ2-7; unclear D gene. This CDR3 has 13 amino acids. CDR1 is SGDLS and CDR2 is YYNGEE in the germline V gene. The V gene lost 1 base and the J gene lost 3 bases, with 8 bases spanning the gap. The CDR3 is CASSVTLIYEQYF. The DNA of the CDR3 is TGTGCCAGCAGCGTAACTCTGATCTACGAGCAGTACTTC.

This clone was seen only once. The chain combines TRBV25-1 with TRBJ2-7, with TRBD2 as a possible D gene (6 bases). Deletions cut 2 bases from V and 3 bases from J, with 8 bases between. The germline CDR1 and CDR2 sequences are MGHDK and SYGVNS. This CDR3 contains 13 residues. This CDR3 is CASSEGGIYEQYF. CDR3 sequence (DNA): TGTGCCAGCAGTGAAGGGGGGATCTACGAGCAGTACTTC.

This chain joins TRBV19 and TRBJ2-3; D possibly corresponds to TRBD2 (6 bases). V dropped 6 bases and J dropped 3 bases, with 13 bases sitting between them. Germline CDR1 and CDR2: LNHDA and SQIVND (reference sequence). This CDR3 has 14 amino acids. This CDR3 is CASRQRGRTDTQYF. Here the CDR3 DNA reads TGTGCCAGTAGACAGAGAGGGAGGACAGATACGCAGTATTTT.

In DNA, the CDR3 is TGTGCCAGCAGCGCGACAGGGGAATCACCCCTCCACTTT. It specifies CASSATGESPLHF. The rearrangement joins TRBV9 to TRBJ1-6; 8 positions agree with TRBD1. The V gene end was trimmed by 3 bases and the J gene end by 10 bases; junction bases not matched to a gene: 3. From germline, CDR1 is SGDLS and CDR2 YYNGEE. The CDR3 runs to 13 residues.

The chain couples TRBV5-4 to TRBJ2-1; the match to TRBD2 covers 8 bases. V dropped 0 bases and J dropped 13; count of bases not matched to a gene: 6. CDR1 SGHNT and CDR2 YYREEE come from the germline V gene (reference sequence). The CDR3 is 13 residues long. The CDR3 reads CASSLGGTSVQFF. Written as DNA, the CDR3 is TGTGCCAGCAGCTTGGGTGGGACTAGTGTCCAGTTCTTC.

This chain links TRBV28 with TRBJ2-7; perhaps TRBD2 as D (5 bases). Per the germline V gene, CDR1 is MDHEN and CDR2 is SYDVKM. Trimming removed 9 bases from V and 1 base from J, with 16 bases in between. The CDR3 consists of 14 residues. The chain's CDR3 is CASRPGGVSYEQYF. The CDR3 coding sequence is TGTGCCAGTCGGCCCGGAGGTGTGTCCTACGAGCAGTACTTC.

The V call is TRBV3-1 (or the pseudogene TRBV3-2), the J call TRBJ2-7; D is perhaps TRBD1 (5 bases). The CDR3 extends over 15 amino acids. CDR1 is LGHDT and CDR2 is YNNKEL in the germline V gene (reference sequence). With 1 base removed from V and 2 bases from J, the gap between germline ends came to 12 bases. The CDR3 is CASSQVRDHPYEQYF. In DNA form, the CDR3 reads TGTGCCAGCAGCCAAGTCAGGGATCATCCCTACGAGCAGTACTTC.

The chain recombines TRBV6-5 with TRBJ2-7; 9 bases fit TRBD2. Trimming took 6 bases from V and 6 from J; bases not matched to a gene: 3. The length of the CDR3 is 12 residues. CDR1 MNHEY and CDR2 SVGAGI come from the germline V gene. The CDR3 sequence: CASSRGGGEQYF. DNA for the CDR3: TGTGCCAGCAGCCGCGGGGGGGGCGAGCAGTACTTC.

J is TRBJ2-5 and V is TRBV30, with 9 nucleotides matching TRBD2. From germline, CDR1 is GTSNPN and CDR2 SVGIG (reference sequence). This CDR3 has 14 amino acids. V lost 3 bases and J lost 4; bases outside the gene matches: 6. The CDR3 bases are TGTGCCTGGAGGAAGCCTAGCGGGATAGAGACCCAGTACTTC. Residues: CAWRKPSGIETQYF.

The chain carries TRBV6-6 and TRBJ1-4; TRBD1 matches at 7 bases. Trimming took 6 bases from V and 8 from J; bases not matched to a gene: 6. There are 13 residues in the CDR3. The germline V gene encodes CDR1 MNHNY and CDR2 SVGAGI (reference sequence). The CDR3 here is CASSRQGGEKLFF. CDR3 bases: TGTGCCAGCAGCCGACAGGGAGGGGAAAAACTGTTTTTT.

This sequence joins TRBV7-2 and TRBJ2-2; 12 bases fit TRBD1. The germline V gene has CDR1 SGHTA and CDR2 FQGNSA. This CDR3 contains 16 residues. With V trimmed by 5 bases and J by 5 bases, 6 bases remained unmatched. CDR3 sequence reads: CASSLGTGGFTGELFF. CDR3 bases: TGTGCCAGCAGCCTCGGGACAGGGGGCTTTACCGGGGAGCTGTTTTTT.

The rearrangement uses TRBV13 and TRBJ2-1, with 9 bases matching TRBD2. The germline V gene has CDR1 PRHDT and CDR2 FYEKMQ (reference sequence). V lost 2 bases and J lost 7; bases outside the gene matches: 9. There are 16 residues in the CDR3. The CDR3 here is CASSLQGLAKSNEQFF. DNA for the CDR3: TGTGCCAGCAGCTTACAGGGACTAGCCAAATCAAATGAGCAGTTCTTC. Based on the CDR3 plus reference TRBV13 and TRBJ2-1, the full variable domain is AAGVIQSPRHLIKEKRETATLKCYPIPRHDTVYWYQQGPGQDPQFLISFYEKMQSDKGSIPDRFSAQQFSDYHSELNMSSLELGDSALYFCASSLQGLAKSNEQFFGPGTRLTVL.

This sequence joins TRBV18 and TRBJ2-4; D unclear. The CDR3 is 16 residues long. Germline lookup yields CDR1 KGHSH and CDR2 LQKENI. The germline V and J ends were trimmed by 2 bases and 0 bases, with 11 bases remaining between them. CDR3 residues: CASSPAVSIAKNIQYF. The CDR3 nucleotides are TGTGCCAGCTCACCAGCGGTCAGTATAGCCAAAAACATTCAGTACTTC.

V is TRBV2 and J is TRBJ2-1, with 10 bases identical to TRBD2. Losses at the gene ends were 4 bases for V and 9 bases for J; bases not matched to a gene: 6. Germline V gene lookup returns CDR1 SNHLY and CDR2 FYNNEI. This CDR3 has 14 residues. The CDR3: CASSGSGRGVEQFF. As DNA, the CDR3 is TGTGCCAGCAGTGGCAGCGGGAGGGGCGTTGAGCAGTTCTTC.

V is TRBV6-5 and J is TRBJ2-7; TRBD1 aligns across 12 bases. V lost 6 bases to trimming and J lost 4 bases; unmatched junction nucleotides: 7. Per germline, CDR1 MNHEY and CDR2 SVGAGI. The CDR3 is 15 amino acids. DNA for the CDR3: TGTGCCAGCAGCTTGGGACAGGGGGCGCATTACGAGCAGTACGTC. Amino acids: CASSLGQGAHYEQYV.

CDR3 coding DNA: TGTGCCAGCAGCCGCGGGGAAAACACTGAAGCTTTCTTT. It codes for CASSRGENTEAFF. The V and J genes are TRBV7-2 and TRBJ1-1; D not certain. Looked up from germline, CDR1 is SGHTA and CDR2 is FQGNSA. This CDR3 has 13 amino acids. V was shortened by 5 bases and J by 2 bases, with 9 bases between the two germline ends.

This clone was counted a single time. The rearrangement links TRBV6-6 to TRBJ1-5, with D perhaps TRBD1 (5 bases). Germline CDR1 is MNHNY and CDR2 is SVGAGI (reference sequence). V dropped 6 bases and J dropped 3 bases, with 15 bases sitting between them. The CDR3 is made up of 15 amino acids. Written as DNA, the CDR3 is TGTGCCAGCAGCGACAGTTCAGTGCTCAATCAGCCCCAGCATTTT. The encoded protein is CASSDSSVLNQPQHF.

V usage is TRBV27 and J usage is TRBJ2-2, with 9 bases aligning to TRBD2. Germline V gene data show CDR1 as MNHEY and CDR2 as SMNVEV (reference sequence). The length of the CDR3 is 16 residues. V lost 2 bases, J lost 7 bases, and 8 bases stayed unmatched. The CDR3 DNA follows: TGTGCCAGCAGTTTAGGCCGCGGGGGGGCCCGCGGGGAGCTGTTTTTT. It codes for CASSLGRGGARGELFF.

This chain joins TRBV27 and TRBJ2-7, with D perhaps TRBD2 (6 bases). With 9 bases removed from V and 4 bases from J, the gap between germline ends came to 22 bases. The germline V gene encodes CDR1 MNHEY and CDR2 SMNVEV (reference sequence). This CDR3 contains 15 residues. CDR3 loop: CASASGVGDRYEQYF. Written as DNA, the CDR3 is TGTGCCAGTGCCTCGGGGGTCGGTGACAGATACGAGCAGTACTTC.

The V gene is TRBV18, the J gene TRBJ2-2, with a possible D match to TRBD2 (5 bases). Germline V CDR1 and CDR2: KGHSH, LQKENI. Trimming pared 0 bases from V and 2 bases from J, leaving 10 bases between. The CDR3 consists of 16 residues. The CDR3 DNA reads as TGTGCCAGCTCACCACCGGCGGGCCTCAACACCGGGGAGCTGTTTTTT. Translated, it gives CASSPPAGLNTGELFF. Together with reference TRBV18 and TRBJ2-2, the CDR3 gives the full variable domain: NAGVMQNPRHLVRRRGQEARLRCSPMKGHSHVYWYRQLPEEGLKFMVYLQKENIIDESGMPKERFSAEFPKEGPSILRIQQVVRGDSAAYFCASSPPAGLNTGELFFGEGSRLTVL.

This rearrangement joins TRBV27 to TRBJ1-1, with 9 bases identical to TRBD1. Germline V gene data show CDR1 as MNHEY and CDR2 as SMNVEV (reference sequence). The J segment lost 3 bases and the V segment lost 2 bases, leaving 4 bases of the junction unmatched. This CDR3 has 15 amino acids. CDR3 protein: CASSLGTGLYTEAFF. Here the CDR3 DNA reads TGTGCCAGCAGTTTAGGGACAGGGTTGTACACTGAAGCTTTCTTT.

The chain is built from TRBV7-9 and TRBJ1-2, with D possibly TRBD1 on 6 matching bases. CDR3 length: 14 amino acids. Germline assignment: CDR1 SEHNR and CDR2 FQNEAQ (reference sequence). V was trimmed by 4 bases and J by 8 bases, leaving 17 bases between them. CDR3 sequence (DNA): TGTGCCAGCAGCTCGCCCAACAGGGCTCACGGCTACACCTTC. It translates to CASSSPNRAHGYTF.